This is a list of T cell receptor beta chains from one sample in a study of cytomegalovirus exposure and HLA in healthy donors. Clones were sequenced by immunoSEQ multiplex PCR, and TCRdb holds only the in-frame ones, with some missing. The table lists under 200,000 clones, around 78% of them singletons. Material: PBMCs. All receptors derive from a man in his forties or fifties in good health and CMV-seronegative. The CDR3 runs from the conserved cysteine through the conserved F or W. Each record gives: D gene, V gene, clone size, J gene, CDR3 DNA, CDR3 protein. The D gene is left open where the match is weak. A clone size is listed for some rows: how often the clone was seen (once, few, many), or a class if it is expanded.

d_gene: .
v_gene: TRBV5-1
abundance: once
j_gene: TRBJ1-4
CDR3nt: TGCGCCAGCAGCTTCGCAGGGGCGGCTAATGAAAAACTGTTTTTT
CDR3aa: CASSFAGAANEKLFF

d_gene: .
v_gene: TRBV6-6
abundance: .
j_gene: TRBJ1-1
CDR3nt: TGTGCCATATCGGGACTCCCGAACACTGAAGCTTTCTTT
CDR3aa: CAISGLPNTEAFF

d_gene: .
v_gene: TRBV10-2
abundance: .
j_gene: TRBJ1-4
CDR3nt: TGCGCCAGCAGGCTAACAGCTTTAAATGAAAAACTGTTTTTT
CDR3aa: CASRLTALNEKLFF

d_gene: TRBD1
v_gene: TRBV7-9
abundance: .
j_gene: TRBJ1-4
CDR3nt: TGTGCCAGCAGCTCAGGGGGCGCAGGGGAAAAACTGTTTTTT
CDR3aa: CASSSGGAGEKLFF

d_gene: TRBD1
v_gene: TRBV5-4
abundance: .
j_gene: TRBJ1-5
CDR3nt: TGTGCCAGCAGCTTGGGAGGGGGCGACCAGCCCCAGCATTTT
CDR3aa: CASSLGGGDQPQHF

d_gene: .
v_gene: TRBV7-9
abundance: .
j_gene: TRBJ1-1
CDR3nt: TGTGCCAGCAGCTCCCCGAATAACTGGAACACTGAAGCTTTCTTT
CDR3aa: CASSSPNNWNTEAFF

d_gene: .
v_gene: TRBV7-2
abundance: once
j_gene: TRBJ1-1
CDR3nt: TGTGCCAGCAGCCTTGGAAGGGGTGAAGCTTTCTTT
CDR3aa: CASSLGRGEAFF

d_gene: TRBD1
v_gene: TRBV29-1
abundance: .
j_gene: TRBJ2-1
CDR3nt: TGCAGCGTTGTCGGGACAGGGCGGCATGAGCAGTTCTTC
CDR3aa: CSVVGTGRHEQFF

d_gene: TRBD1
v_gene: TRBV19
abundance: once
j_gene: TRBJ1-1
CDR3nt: TGTGCCAGTATTCGGACAGGGGGCCCGAACACTGAAGCTTTCTTT
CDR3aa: CASIRTGGPNTEAFF

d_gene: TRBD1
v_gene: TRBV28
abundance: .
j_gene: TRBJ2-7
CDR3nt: TGTGCCAGCAGCTCCACCGGGACAGGGTACCACGAGCAGTACTTC
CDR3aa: CASSSTGTGYHEQYF

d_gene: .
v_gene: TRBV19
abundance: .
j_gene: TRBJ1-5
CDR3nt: TGTGCCAGTTCCCCCCGGGAGGGGGAGGGACAGCCCCAGCATTTT
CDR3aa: CASSPREGEGQPQHF

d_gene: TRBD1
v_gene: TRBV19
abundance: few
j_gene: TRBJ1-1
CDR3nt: TGTGCCAGTAGCCTGCCAGGGGGGCATGAAGCTTTCTTT
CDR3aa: CASSLPGGHEAFF

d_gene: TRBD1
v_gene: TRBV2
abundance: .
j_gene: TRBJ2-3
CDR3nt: TGTGCCAGCAGTCCCACCACTACGGACAGGGGAACAGATACGCAGTATTTT
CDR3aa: CASSPTTTDRGTDTQYF

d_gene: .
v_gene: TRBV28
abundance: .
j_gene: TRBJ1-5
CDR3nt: TGTGCCAGTTTGACCGTTCGGGAGGGTAGCAATCAGCCCCAGCATTTT
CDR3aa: CASLTVREGSNQPQHF

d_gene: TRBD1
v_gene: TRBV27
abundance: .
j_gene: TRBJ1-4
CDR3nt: TGTGCCAGCAGCCTCTCCCGGGGGGGCAGGGGGGAGCCAGGTGAAAAACTGTTTTTT
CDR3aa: CASSLSRGGRGEPGEKLFF

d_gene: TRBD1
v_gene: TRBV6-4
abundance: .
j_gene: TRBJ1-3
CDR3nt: TGTGCCAGCAGTCCCTCAGGGGACAGCCGAAACACCATATATTTT
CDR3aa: CASSPSGDSRNTIYF

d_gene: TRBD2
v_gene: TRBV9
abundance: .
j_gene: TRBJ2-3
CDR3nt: TGTGCCAGCAGCGTAGAAGCGGGGCGCACAGATACGCAGTATTTT
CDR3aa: CASSVEAGRTDTQYF

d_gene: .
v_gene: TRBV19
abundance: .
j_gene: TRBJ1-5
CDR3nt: TGTGCCAGTCGGGCTTACGGGGACAATCAGCCCCAGCATTTT
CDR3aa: CASRAYGDNQPQHF

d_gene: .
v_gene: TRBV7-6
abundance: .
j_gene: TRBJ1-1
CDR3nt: TGTGCCAGCAGCTTAGCTGGCGGGGGCACTGAAGCTTTCTTT
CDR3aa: CASSLAGGGTEAFF